One sample yielded the 27 T cell receptor beta chains listed below, sequenced in a study of blood T cell repertoires in COVID-19. The protocol was immunoSEQ multiplex PCR, while the TCRdb copy is restricted to in-frame clones and leaves out a portion. The sample contains about 370,000 clones, just under 90% of which appear only once. Sequencing was done on a sample of PBMCs or T cells enriched from blood (not recorded which). Receptor source: a woman in her thirties who had recovered from COVID-19.

This clone has just one count. The rearrangement uses TRBV7-3 and TRBJ1-1; D possibly corresponds to TRBD1 (6 bases). V was cut by 1 base and J by 3 bases, with 6 bases left in between. CDR1 is SGHTA and CDR2 is FQGTGA in the germline V gene. This CDR3 comprises 13 residues. CDR3 DNA sequence: TGTGCCAGCAGCTTAAACAGGGACACTGAAGCTTTCTTT. It specifies CASSLNRDTEAFF.

The V call is TRBV5-6, the J call TRBJ1-6; 7 bases line up with TRBD1. The CDR3 runs to 16 residues. V was pared by 2 bases and J by 7 bases, with 9 bases of the junction left unmatched. CDR1 is SGHDT, CDR2 YYEEEE, per germline. CDR3 bases: TGTGCCAGCAGCTTACAGGGGACTTTACAAAATTCACCCCTCCACTTT. As protein: CASSLQGTLQNSPLHF. Full variable domain (outside the CDR3, taken from reference TRBV5-6 and TRBJ1-6): DAGVTQSPTHLIKTRGQQVTLRCSPKSGHDTVSWYQQALGQGPQFIFQYYEEEERQRGNFPDRFSGHQFPNYSSELNVNALLLGDSALYLCASSLQGTLQNSPLHFGNGTRLTVT.

The V call is TRBV28, the J call TRBJ1-4; tentative D call: TRBD1 (6 bases). The ends were cut back, 5 bases at V and 5 bases at J, with 9 bases in the middle. Germline V gene sequence: CDR1 MDHEN, CDR2 SYDVKM. The CDR3 spans 13 residues. Written as DNA, the CDR3 is TGTGCCAGCAGTCGGGACACGAATGAAAAACTGTTTTTT. Residues: CASSRDTNEKLFF.

This rearrangement joins TRBV30 to TRBJ1-4; 10 bases match TRBD1. V shed 3 bases, J shed 8 bases, and the junction held 6 bases outside the gene matches. Germline CDR1 is GTSNPN and CDR2 is SVGIG (reference sequence). CDR3 length: 14 residues. In nucleotides, the CDR3 is TGTGCCTGGAGCCCAGACAGGGGGCTGGAAAAACTGTTTTTT. Its translation: CAWSPDRGLEKLFF.

This clone was picked up one time. This chain connects TRBV3-1 (or the pseudogene TRBV3-2) to TRBJ1-1; D gene uncertain. The CDR3 has 14 residues. Trimming cost V 6 bases and J 5 bases, with 16 bases left between them. Germline CDR1 reads LGHDT; CDR2 reads YNNKEL (reference sequence). CDR3: CASSQLSEWTEAFF. In DNA form, the CDR3 reads TGTGCCAGCAGTCAACTTTCTGAGTGGACTGAAGCTTTCTTT.

V is TRBV6-5 and J is TRBJ2-7, with TRBD1 identical over 9 bases. CDR1 is MNHEY, CDR2 SVGAGI, per germline. The junction had 13 bases not matched to a gene; V was cut back by 8 bases and J by 5 bases. The CDR3 contains 15 residues. The CDR3 protein is CASSPTRDRVHEQYF. CDR3 nucleotides: TGTGCCAGCTCCCCGACTCGGGACAGGGTTCACGAGCAGTACTTC.

The rearrangement uses TRBV5-4 and TRBJ1-2, with TRBD1 matching 7 bases. V lost 4 bases and J lost 6; bases outside the gene matches: 6. CDR1 and CDR2 (germline): SGHNT, YYREEE (reference sequence). The CDR3 spans 13 residues. CDR3 amino acids: CASSIVTGDGYTF. DNA for the CDR3: TGTGCCAGCAGCATTGTTACAGGGGATGGCTACACCTTC.

CDR3 residues: CASSESSSGLKETQYF. CDR3 nucleotide sequence: TGTGCCAGCAGTGAAAGTAGTAGCGGGTTGAAAGAGACCCAGTACTTC. V and J are TRBV6-1 and TRBJ2-5; 7 nucleotides align to TRBD2. Per germline, CDR1 MNHNS and CDR2 SASEGT. V shed 2 bases and J 3 bases; nucleotides not matched to a gene: 9. This CDR3 has 16 residues.

This clone was found a few times. The chain joins TRBV24-1 to TRBJ2-2; D gene unclear. There are 10 residues in the CDR3. The V end lost 8 bases, the J end lost 6 bases, and 3 bases lay between the germline ends. Germline CDR1 KGHDR, CDR2 SFDVKD. In DNA, the CDR3 is TGTGCCACCATAGCCGGGGAGCTGTTTTTT. It is translated as CATIAGELFF.

The chain recombines TRBV25-1 with TRBJ2-3; D remains unclear. The V gene lost 2 bases and the J gene lost 0 bases, with 6 bases spanning the gap. The germline V gene has CDR1 MGHDK and CDR2 SYGVNS. The CDR3 covers 14 residues. CDR3 DNA sequence: TGTGCCAGCAGTGAACAGGCTAGCACAGATACGCAGTATTTT. Residues: CASSEQASTDTQYF.

CDR3 sequence: CASSGANREIDNEQFF. CDR3 sequence (DNA): TGTGCCAGCAGTGGTGCCAACAGGGAAATCGACAATGAGCAGTTCTTC. V and J are TRBV25-1 and TRBJ2-1, with a weak D call TRBD1 (6 bases). CDR3 size: 16 residues. CDR1 is MGHDK and CDR2 is SYGVNS in the germline V gene. Trimming removed 4 bases at V and 5 bases at J, with 18 bases between.

The genes are TRBV24-1 and TRBJ1-4; 7 positions agree with TRBD1. The V and J ends lost 3 bases and 8 bases, in that order; junction bases with no gene match: 11. The CDR3 runs 16 residues. Germline loops: CDR1 KGHDR, CDR2 SFDVKD. The CDR3 protein is CATSDPYRGGGEKLFF. Here the CDR3 DNA reads TGTGCCACCAGTGATCCTTACAGGGGAGGAGGAGAAAAACTGTTTTTT.

This chain connects TRBV12-3 or TRBV12-4 to TRBJ2-7; the D is unclear. This CDR3 is 13 amino acids long. V lost 6 bases, J lost 1 base, and 10 bases lay in between. Here the CDR3 reads CASRAGSSYEQYF. The DNA for the CDR3 is TGTGCCAGCAGAGCCGGGTCTTCCTACGAGCAGTACTTC.

The chain joins TRBV10-2 to TRBJ2-1; tentatively, D is TRBD1 (6 bases). The V gene lost 6 bases and the J gene lost 1 base, with 19 bases spanning the gap. The V gene's germline CDR1 is WSHSY and CDR2 SAAADI. The CDR3 spans 17 residues. This CDR3 reads CASRGGAVGPSYNEQFF. CDR3 nucleotides: TGCGCCAGCAGAGGGGGTGCTGTCGGGCCATCCTACAATGAGCAGTTCTTC.

This chain links TRBV10-3 with TRBJ2-1, with 8 bases aligning to TRBD2. After removal of 4 bases from V and 0 bases from J, the junction contained 8 bases not matched to a gene. Per the germline V gene, CDR1 is ENHRY and CDR2 is SYGVKD. This CDR3 has 17 residues. Written as DNA, the CDR3 is TGTGCCATCAGTGGACTAGCGAATTCCAGCTCCTACAATGAGCAGTTCTTC. Its translation: CAISGLANSSSYNEQFF.

This clone came up once. This chain connects TRBV30 to TRBJ1-6; D gene ambiguous. CDR1 GTSNPN and CDR2 SVGIG come from the germline V gene (reference sequence). The V end was cut by 1 base, the J end by 7 bases, with 8 bases between. The CDR3 is made up of 13 amino acids. The CDR3 loop reads CAWSAGLNSPLHF. CDR3 sequence (DNA): TGTGCCTGGAGTGCCGGGTTAAATTCACCCCTCCACTTT.

This clone was detected only a few times. This chain connects TRBV29-1 to TRBJ1-1; 8 nucleotides line up with TRBD1. J was trimmed by 8 bases and V by 6 bases; bases with no gene match: 8. Per germline, CDR1 SQVTM and CDR2 ANQGSEA. The CDR3 extends over 12 amino acids. Written as DNA, the CDR3 is TGCAGCGTACATCTCGACAGGGGAGAAGCTTTCTTT. Translated: CSVHLDRGEAFF.

This sequence joins TRBV27 and TRBJ1-2; TRBD1 aligns across 10 bases. There are 16 residues in the CDR3. V gave up 1 base and J gave up 2 bases; unmatched junction bases: 4. CDR1 and CDR2 from the germline V gene are MNHEY and SMNVEV (reference sequence). The CDR3 protein is CASSLYWTGGNYGYTF. DNA for the CDR3: TGTGCCAGCAGTTTATACTGGACAGGGGGGAACTATGGCTACACCTTC.

The chain uses TRBV4-1 and TRBJ2-7; 8 nucleotides match TRBD2. The CDR3 has 17 amino acids. Trimming removed 1 base from V and 0 bases from J; junction bases left unmatched: 8. Germline V gene lookup returns CDR1 MGHRA and CDR2 YSYEKL. The CDR3 DNA is TGCGCCAGCAGCCAAGGATCAGCGGGAGCGGCCTCCTACGAGCAGTACTTC. Translating it yields CASSQGSAGAASYEQYF.

The genes are TRBV28 and TRBJ1-2, with a weak D call TRBD1 (6 bases). CDR1 and CDR2 from the germline V gene are MDHEN and SYDVKM. The CDR3 contains 18 residues. Trimming stripped 3 bases from V and 7 bases from J, with 27 bases between. Here the CDR3 DNA reads TGTGCCAGCAGTTTCGTAGGGTTACAGGGCGGTATCTCCTTTGGCTACACCTTC. The encoded protein is CASSFVGLQGGISFGYTF.

The chain recombines TRBV23-1 with TRBJ2-1; tentatively, D is TRBD2 (5 bases). TRBV23-1 is an ORF, with its function uncertain. V shed 5 bases and J shed 9 bases, with 41 bases lying between them. CDR3 size: 22 residues. CDR3 sequence (DNA): TGCGCCAGCAGTGCTCTGACGTGGCCAGCGGAATTCAAAACCTTTCAGTCGGGTGAGCAGTTCTTC. Its protein product is CASSALTWPAEFKTFQSGEQFF.

CDR3 bases: TGCGCCAGCGGATGGATGGGGGGGAATGAAAAACTGTTTTTT. Its protein product is CASGWMGGNEKLFF. The gene calls are TRBV5-1 and TRBJ1-4; possible D gene TRBD1, 5 bases. The CDR3 consists of 14 residues. Germline loops: CDR1 SGHRS, CDR2 YFSETQ. The V end was cut by 7 bases, the J end by 5 bases, with 15 bases between.

The chain links TRBV9 to TRBJ2-7, with 8 bases lining up with TRBD2. V dropped 4 bases and J dropped 5; count of bases not matched to a gene: 11. Germline lookup yields CDR1 SGDLS and CDR2 YYNGEE. This CDR3 contains 15 residues. The CDR3 reads CASSPGGPVSHEQYF. For the CDR3, the DNA is TGTGCCAGCAGCCCGGGAGGGCCGGTAAGCCACGAGCAGTACTTC.

The chain has TRBV2 and TRBJ2-5, with 10 bases lining up with TRBD1. With 8 bases clipped from V and 4 bases from J, the junction kept 4 bases outside the gene matches. Germline values: CDR1 SNHLY, CDR2 FYNNEI. The CDR3 loop spans 13 amino acids. The CDR3, as DNA: TGTGCCAGCCTGACAGGGGGCAGAGAGACCCAGTACTTC. As protein: CASLTGGRETQYF.

The chain combines TRBV4-1 with TRBJ2-1; the match to TRBD2 covers 13 bases. The germline gives CDR1 MGHRA, CDR2 YSYEKL. This CDR3 spans 16 amino acids. V lost 1 base to trimming and J lost 6 bases; unmatched junction nucleotides: 3. CDR3 sequence (DNA): TGCGCCAGCAGCCAAGTGACTAGCGGGGGGACCAATGAGCAGTTCTTC. This translates into CASSQVTSGGTNEQFF.

This clone was counted between two and nine times. The genes are TRBV7-2 and TRBJ1-2; D is uncertain. V dropped 0 bases and J dropped 8 bases, with 10 bases sitting between them. Germline V gene sequence: CDR1 SGHTA, CDR2 FQGNSA. The CDR3 is 13 amino acids. Written as DNA, the CDR3 is TGTGCCAGCAGCTTAGCCGGAGACGTCGGCTACACCTTC. Protein product: CASSLAGDVGYTF.

Here the CDR3 reads CASSSPTTSGSTDTQYF. In DNA form, the CDR3 reads TGTGCCAGCAGCTCCCCGACGACTAGCGGCTCAACAGATACGCAGTATTTT. The chain combines TRBV7-9 with TRBJ2-3; TRBD2 agrees at 9 bases. The junction had 11 bases not matched to a gene; V was cut back by 4 bases and J by 3 bases. Per germline, CDR1 SEHNR and CDR2 FQNEAQ (reference sequence). This CDR3 has 17 residues.